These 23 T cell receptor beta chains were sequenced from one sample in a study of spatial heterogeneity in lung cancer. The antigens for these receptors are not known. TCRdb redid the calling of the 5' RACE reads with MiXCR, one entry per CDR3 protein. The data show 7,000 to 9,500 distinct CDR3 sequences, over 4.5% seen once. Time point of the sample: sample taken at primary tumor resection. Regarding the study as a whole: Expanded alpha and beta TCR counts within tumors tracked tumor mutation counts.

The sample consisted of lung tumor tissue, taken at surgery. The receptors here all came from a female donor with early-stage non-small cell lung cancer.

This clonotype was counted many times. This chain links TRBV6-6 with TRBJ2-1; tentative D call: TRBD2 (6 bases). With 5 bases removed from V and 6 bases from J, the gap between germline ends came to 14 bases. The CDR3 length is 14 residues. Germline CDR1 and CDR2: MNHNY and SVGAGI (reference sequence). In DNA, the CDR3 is TGTGCCAGCAGTACCCGGGGGTTAAGCAATGAGCAGTTCTTC. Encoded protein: CASSTRGLSNEQFF.

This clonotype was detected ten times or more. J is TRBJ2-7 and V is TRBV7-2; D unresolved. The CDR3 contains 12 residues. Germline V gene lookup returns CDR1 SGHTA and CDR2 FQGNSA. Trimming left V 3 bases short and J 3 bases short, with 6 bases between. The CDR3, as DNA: TGTGCCAGCAGCTTCGGTAACTACGAGCAGTACTTC. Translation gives CASSFGNYEQYF. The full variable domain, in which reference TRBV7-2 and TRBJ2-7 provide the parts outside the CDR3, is GAGVSQSPSNKVTEKGKDVELRCDPISGHTALYWYRQSLGQGLEFLIYFQGNSAPDKSGLPSDRFSAERTGGSVSTLTIQRTQQEDSAVYLCASSFGNYEQYFGPGTRLTVT.

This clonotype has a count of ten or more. CDR3 bases: TGTGCCATCAGTGGGGACTACGAGCAGTACTTC. As protein: CAISGDYEQYF. The V and J genes are TRBV10-3 and TRBJ2-7; no firm D call. Germline loops: CDR1 ENHRY, CDR2 SYGVKD. Between the trimmed V and J ends, which lost 4 bases and 3 bases, there was a span of 4 bases. The CDR3 has 11 residues.

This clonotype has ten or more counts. The CDR3 loop reads CAWSGLVSETQYF. The CDR3 nucleotides read TGTGCCTGGAGTGGTCTAGTTTCTGAGACCCAGTACTTC. This sequence joins TRBV30 and TRBJ2-5, with no clear D. The CDR3 length is 13 residues. Trimming cost V 1 base and J 5 bases, with 11 bases left between them. CDR1 is GTSNPN, CDR2 SVGIG, per germline (reference sequence).

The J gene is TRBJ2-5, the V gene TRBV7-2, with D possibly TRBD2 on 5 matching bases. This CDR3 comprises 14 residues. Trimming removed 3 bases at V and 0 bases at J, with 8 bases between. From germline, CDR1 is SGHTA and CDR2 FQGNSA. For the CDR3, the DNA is TGTGCCAGCAGCTTCCTAGCTTACCAAGAGACCCAGTACTTC. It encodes CASSFLAYQETQYF. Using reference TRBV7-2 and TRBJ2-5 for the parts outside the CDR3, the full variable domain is GAGVSQSPSNKVTEKGKDVELRCDPISGHTALYWYRQSLGQGLEFLIYFQGNSAPDKSGLPSDRFSAERTGGSVSTLTIQRTQQEDSAVYLCASSFLAYQETQYFGPGTRLLVL.

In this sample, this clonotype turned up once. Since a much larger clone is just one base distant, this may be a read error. The CDR3 DNA reads TGTGCCAGCCTGGACTCCTACGAGGAGTACTTC. Translating gives CASLDSYEEYF. The chain couples TRBV6-2 or TRBV6-3 to TRBJ2-7; D perhaps matches TRBD2 (5 bases). CDR1 is MNHEY and CDR2 is SVGEGT in the germline V gene. The CDR3 consists of 11 residues.

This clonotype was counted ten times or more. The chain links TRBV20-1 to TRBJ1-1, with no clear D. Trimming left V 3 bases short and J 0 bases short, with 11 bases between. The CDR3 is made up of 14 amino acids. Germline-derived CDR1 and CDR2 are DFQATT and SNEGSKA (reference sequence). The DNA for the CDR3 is TGCAGTGCTAGTGAGACCACAGTGAACACTGAAGCTTTCTTT. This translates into CSASETTVNTEAFF.

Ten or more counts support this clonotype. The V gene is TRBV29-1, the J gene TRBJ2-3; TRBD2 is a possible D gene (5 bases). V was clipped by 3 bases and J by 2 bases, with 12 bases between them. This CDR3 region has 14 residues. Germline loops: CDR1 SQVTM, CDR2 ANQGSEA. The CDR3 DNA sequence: TGCAGCGTTGACAGAGCGGCTTTCACAGATACGCAGTATTTT. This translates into CSVDRAAFTDTQYF.

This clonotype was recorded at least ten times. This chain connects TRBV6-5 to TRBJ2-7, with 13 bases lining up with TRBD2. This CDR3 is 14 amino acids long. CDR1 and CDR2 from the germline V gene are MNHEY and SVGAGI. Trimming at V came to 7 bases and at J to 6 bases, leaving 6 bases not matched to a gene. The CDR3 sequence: CASKRGLAGAEQYF. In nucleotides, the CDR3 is TGTGCCAGCAAACGCGGACTAGCGGGAGCCGAGCAGTACTTC.

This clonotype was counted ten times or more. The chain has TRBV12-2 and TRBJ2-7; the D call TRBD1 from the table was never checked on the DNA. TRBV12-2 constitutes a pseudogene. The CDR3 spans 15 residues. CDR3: CASRLERHQGYEQYF. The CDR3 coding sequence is TGTGCAAGTCGCCTCGAGCGGCACCAGGGCTACGAGCAGTACTTC.

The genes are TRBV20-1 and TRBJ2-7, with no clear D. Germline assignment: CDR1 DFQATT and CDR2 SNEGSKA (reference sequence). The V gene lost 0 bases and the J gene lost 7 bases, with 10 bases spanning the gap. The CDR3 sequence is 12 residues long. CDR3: CSAREIIGEQYF. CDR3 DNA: TGCAGTGCTAGAGAGATAATAGGGGAGCAGTACTTC.

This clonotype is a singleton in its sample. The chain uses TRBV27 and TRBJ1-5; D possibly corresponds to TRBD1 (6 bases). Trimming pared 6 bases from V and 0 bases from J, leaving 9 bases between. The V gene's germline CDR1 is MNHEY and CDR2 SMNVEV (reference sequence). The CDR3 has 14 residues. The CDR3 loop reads CASSGQYSNQPQHF. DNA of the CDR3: TGTGCCAGCAGCGGACAGTATAGCAATCAGCCCCAGCATTTT.

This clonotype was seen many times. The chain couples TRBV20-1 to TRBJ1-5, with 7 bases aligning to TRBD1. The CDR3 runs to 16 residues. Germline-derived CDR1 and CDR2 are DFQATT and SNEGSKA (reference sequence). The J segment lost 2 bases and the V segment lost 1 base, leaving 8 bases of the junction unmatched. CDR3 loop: CSARVNNGQGNQPQHF. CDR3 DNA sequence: TGCAGTGCTAGAGTTAATAACGGACAGGGCAATCAGCCCCAGCATTTT.

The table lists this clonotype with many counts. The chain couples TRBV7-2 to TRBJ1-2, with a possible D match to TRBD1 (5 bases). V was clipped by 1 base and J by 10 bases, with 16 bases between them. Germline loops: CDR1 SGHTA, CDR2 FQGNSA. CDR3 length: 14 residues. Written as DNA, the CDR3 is TGTGCCAGCAGCTTAGACTGGGGCCAGGGCACCTACACCTTC. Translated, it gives CASSLDWGQGTYTF.

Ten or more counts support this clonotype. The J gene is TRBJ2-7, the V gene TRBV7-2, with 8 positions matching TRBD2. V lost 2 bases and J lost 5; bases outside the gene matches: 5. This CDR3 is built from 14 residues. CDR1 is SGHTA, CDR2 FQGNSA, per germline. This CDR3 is CASSLNSGVHEQYF. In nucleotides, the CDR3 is TGTGCCAGCAGCTTAAATAGCGGGGTTCACGAGCAGTACTTC.

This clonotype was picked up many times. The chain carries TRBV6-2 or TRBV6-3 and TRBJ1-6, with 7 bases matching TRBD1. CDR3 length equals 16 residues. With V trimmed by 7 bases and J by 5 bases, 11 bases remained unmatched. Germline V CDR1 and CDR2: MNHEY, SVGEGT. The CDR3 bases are TGTGCCAGCAAGTCAGGGGGACAATCCAATAATTCACCCCTCCACTTT. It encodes CASKSGGQSNNSPLHF.

The CDR3, as DNA: TGTGCCAGCAGCTCTAGATTCGTACCGGCCCTCCACTTT. Its translation is CASSSRFVPALHF. The rearrangement joins TRBV7-2 to TRBJ1-6; no clear D gene. The CDR3 has 13 residues. In germline, CDR1 is SGHTA, CDR2 FQGNSA. The V end lost 4 bases, the J end lost 14 bases, and 15 bases lay between the germline ends.

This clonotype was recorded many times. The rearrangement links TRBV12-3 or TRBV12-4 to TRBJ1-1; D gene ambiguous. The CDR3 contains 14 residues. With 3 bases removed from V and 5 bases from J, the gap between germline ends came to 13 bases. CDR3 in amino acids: CASSFFALGTEAFF. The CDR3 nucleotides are TGTGCCAGCAGTTTCTTCGCCTTGGGGACTGAAGCTTTCTTT.

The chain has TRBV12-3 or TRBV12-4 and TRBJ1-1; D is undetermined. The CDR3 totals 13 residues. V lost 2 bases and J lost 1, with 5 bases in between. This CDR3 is CASSLFENTEAFF. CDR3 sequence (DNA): TGTGCCAGCAGTTTATTTGAGAACACTGAAGCTTTCTTT.

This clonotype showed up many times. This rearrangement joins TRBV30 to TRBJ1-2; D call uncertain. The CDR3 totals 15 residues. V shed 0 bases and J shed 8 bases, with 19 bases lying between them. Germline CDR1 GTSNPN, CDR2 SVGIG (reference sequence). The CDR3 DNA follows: TGTGCCTGGAGTGTCAAAGGCGGCGGCGGGTTAGGCTACACCTTC. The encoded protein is CAWSVKGGGGLGYTF.

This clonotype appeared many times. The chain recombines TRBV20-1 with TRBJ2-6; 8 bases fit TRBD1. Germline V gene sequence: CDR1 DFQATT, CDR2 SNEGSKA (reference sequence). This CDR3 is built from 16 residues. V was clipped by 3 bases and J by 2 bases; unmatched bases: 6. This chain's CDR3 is CSASDRGRPGANVLTF. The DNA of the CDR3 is TGCAGTGCTAGCGACAGGGGTAGGCCTGGGGCCAACGTCCTGACTTTC.

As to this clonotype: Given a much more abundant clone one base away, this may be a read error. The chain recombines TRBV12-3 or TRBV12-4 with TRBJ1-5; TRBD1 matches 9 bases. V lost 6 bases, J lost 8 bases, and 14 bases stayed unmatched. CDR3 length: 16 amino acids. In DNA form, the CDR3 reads TGTGCCAGCAGGCTGTCTGGGACAGGGCGATTCAAGCCCCAGCATTTT. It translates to CASRLSGTGRFKPQHF.

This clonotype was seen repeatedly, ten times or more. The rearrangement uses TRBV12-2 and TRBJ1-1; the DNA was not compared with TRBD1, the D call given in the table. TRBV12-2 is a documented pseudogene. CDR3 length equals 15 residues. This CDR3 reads CASRFAKGDTSEAFF. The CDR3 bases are TGTGCAAGTCGCTTCGCCAAAGGGGACACTTCTGAAGCTTTCTTT.